A single count supports the clone carrying this T cell receptor (beta chain). As originally analysed: How many nucleated cells were present was estimated from reference gene primer amplification. Using immunoSEQ multiplex PCR, the repertoire was profiled, and TCRdb retains in-frame clones only, with some absent. V, J and clone size derive from that table, while D and trimming were established from the DNA sequence. The sample carries 110,000 to 150,000 clones, 70% to 90% recorded once. Participant reports of clinical history set cohort assignment. With 10 bases removed from V and 1 base from J, the gap between germline ends came to 11 bases. The CDR3 runs to 13 residues. The sample originates from a study of blood T cell repertoires in COVID-19. On the study more broadly: Sources were T cells, B-cell-depleted T cells, or PBMCs; the material itself was cDNA or gDNA.

Source material: PBMCs or T cells enriched from blood (not recorded which). The chain links TRBV12-3 or TRBV12-4 to TRBJ2-1, with a possible D match to TRBD1 (5 bases). The source of this sequence is a man aged 50 to 60 who had recovered from COVID-19. CDR3 DNA sequence: TGTGCCATCGAGAACAGGTCCTACAATGAGCAGTTCTTC. This sequence encodes CAIENRSYNEQFF.